The sequence of this T cell receptor (beta chain) was determined in a study of T cells in Graves' hyperthyroidism and ophthalmopathy (dated by TCRdb to about 2019). In terms of the full investigation: Peripheral blood was collected at initial diagnosis, before any treatment. Following sampling, methimazole starting at 30 mg daily was given to hyperthyroidism patients, and high-dose intravenous methylprednisolone was given to ophthalmopathy patients. According to the paper, TCR Vbeta CDR3 sequencing was carried out on more than 120 peripheral blood samples, which came from 40 to 45 ophthalmopathy, around 75 hyperthyroidism and about 17 progressor patients. The 100 discovery patients were randomly divided into training and test sets at a 7:3 ratio. To identify TCR V-J signatures that set the groups apart, the researchers used a discovery cohort of 100 patients, made up of roughly 40 with Graves' ophthalmopathy and about 55 with stable Graves' hyperthyroidism. In six Graves' hyperthyroidism patients, the study also compared T-cell repertoires from thyroid tissue with T-cell repertoires from blood. Prospective prediction of ophthalmopathy was tested in an independent validation cohort of approximately 19 hyperthyroidism patients and around 16 patients who later progressed to ophthalmopathy. Points the paper makes about the study in general: During validation, the model predicted progression to ophthalmopathy a median of approximately six months ahead of onset, with 60% to 71% sensitivity and around 72% specificity. Sample size was not statistically predetermined, and investigators were not blinded to group allocation. A model built on a 13 V-J signature distinguished ophthalmopathy from stable hyperthyroidism, reaching over 85% sensitivity and about 81% specificity in cross-validation and 80%/75% in testing. Most expanded thyroid clonotypes (frequency above 0.001) were also detected in blood, a finding suggesting that blood repertoires may reflect thyroid immune responses.

The CDR3 sequence holds 15 residues, the cysteine and phenylalanine included. Just the 45-base CDR3 DNA is kept, in frame starting at base 1. V has 4 bases trimmed and J has 5 bases trimmed; junction bases matching no gene number 8. From the germline V gene, CDR1 is SGDLS and CDR2 is YYNGEE. This clonotype was found a few times. Its antigen target is currently unknown. Nothing much larger sits one base from this clone, and base qualities are not available. TCR beta CDR3 regions were amplified from RNA transcripts. For the first round of RT-PCR on the TCR CDR3, the HTBI primer set was used together with the Qiagen OneStep RT-PCR kit. The libraries were constructed in a second round of multiplex PCR and then size-selected and purified. The libraries were sequenced on an Illumina HiSeq2000 using paired-end 100 bp reads. The original pipeline was this. SOAPnuke was used to process the raw data, throwing out any read that contained adapters or uncalled bases, had a mean Phred below 15, or lacked an exact constant-primer or identifier match. COPE v1.2.5 was used to merge the high-quality paired reads, and each unique nucleotide sequence was defined as a clonotype. Clonotypes were aligned to IMGT TRBV, TRBD and TRBJ reference segments using MiTCR v1.1. The analysis included only V-J combinations with a frequency above 0.0001, which together covered 99.2% of the repertoires. The TCS score was defined as the ratio of F50 (clonal expansion) to E x V (chaos), calculated using BLOSUM62-based TCRdist between CDR3 peptides within each V-J. Welch's t-statistics and random forest reduced fewer than 600 V-J features to roughly 13, which were used in a naive Bayes classifier (R e1071). TCRdb reanalyzed the raw reads on its own, using fastp at Q25 for trimming and MiXCR for clone calling, and kept in-frame beta chains. Every distinct CDR3 protein forms one entry, paired with its most common genes and DNA. TCRdb, not the original authors, processed these V and J calls. Within this sample are some 740,000 distinct CDR3 sequences, with 13% to 15% of them counted one time only. The leading ten clones occupy around 9.6% of the sample.

Stable Graves' hyperthyroidism was defined as the absence of progression to ophthalmopathy over 18 months of follow-up. Hyperthyroidism patients were newly diagnosed, had a disease duration of under 2 months, and were aged 18 to 65 years. The study excluded patients with uncontrolled infections, other autoimmune diseases, pregnancy or lactation. Diagnoses were established on the basis of clinical symptoms, serum thyroxine and TRAb, thyroid ultrasound, and orbital computed tomography. Ficoll-Paque density gradient centrifugation was used to isolate PBMCs from about 9.4 ml of fresh peripheral blood. Trizol reagent was used to extract total RNA, and RNA quality was then checked on an Agilent 2100 Bioanalyzer.

The receptor's source is a woman aged 18-35 years with Graves' hyperthyroidism. This chain is built from TRBV9 and TRBJ2-1, with 8 bases in between that match TRBD2. Sequences were obtained from blood. The bases are TGTGCCAGCAGCCAAAGCGGGAGCGGCAACAATGAGCAGTTCTTC. Its amino acids are CASSQSGSGNNEQFF.